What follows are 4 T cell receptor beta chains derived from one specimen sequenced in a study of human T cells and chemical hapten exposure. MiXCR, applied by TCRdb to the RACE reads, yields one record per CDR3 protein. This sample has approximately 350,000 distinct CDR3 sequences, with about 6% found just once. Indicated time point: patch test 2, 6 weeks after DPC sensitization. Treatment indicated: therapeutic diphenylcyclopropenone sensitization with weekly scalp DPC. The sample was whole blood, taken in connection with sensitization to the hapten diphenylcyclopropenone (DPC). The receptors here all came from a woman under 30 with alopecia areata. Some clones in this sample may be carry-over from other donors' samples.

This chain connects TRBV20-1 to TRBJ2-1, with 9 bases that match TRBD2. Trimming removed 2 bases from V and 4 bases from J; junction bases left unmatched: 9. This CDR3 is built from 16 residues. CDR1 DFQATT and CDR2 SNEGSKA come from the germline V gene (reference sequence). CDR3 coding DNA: TGCAGTGCTAGACCCCCGGCGGGGGGGCGGTACAATGAGCAGTTCTTC. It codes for CSARPPAGGRYNEQFF.

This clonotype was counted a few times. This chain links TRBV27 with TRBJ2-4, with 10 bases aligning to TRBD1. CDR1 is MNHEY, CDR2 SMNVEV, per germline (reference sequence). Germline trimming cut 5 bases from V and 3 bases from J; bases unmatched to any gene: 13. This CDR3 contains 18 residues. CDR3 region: CASSVTGTGVFGKNIQYF. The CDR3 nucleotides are TGTGCCAGCAGTGTGACCGGGACAGGGGTTTTTGGCAAAAACATTCAGTACTTC.

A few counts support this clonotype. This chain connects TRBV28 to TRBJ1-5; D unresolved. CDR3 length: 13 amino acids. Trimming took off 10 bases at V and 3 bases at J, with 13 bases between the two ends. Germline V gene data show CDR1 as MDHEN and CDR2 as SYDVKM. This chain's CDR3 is CATLPKLNQPQHF. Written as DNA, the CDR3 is TGTGCCACGCTCCCAAAACTCAATCAGCCCCAGCATTTT. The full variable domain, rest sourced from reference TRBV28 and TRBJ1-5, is DVKVTQSSRYLVKRTGEKVFLECVQDMDHENMFWYRQDPGLGLRLIYFSYDVKMKEKGDIPEGYSVSREKKERFSLILESASTNQTSMYLCATLPKLNQPQHFGDGTRLSIL.

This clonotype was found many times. CDR3 residues: CASSYSGVINTEAFF. CDR3 nucleotides: TGTGCCAGCAGCTATTCCGGGGTCATAAACACTGAAGCTTTCTTT. The J gene is TRBJ1-1, the V gene TRBV7-2; no clear D gene. The ends were cut back, 4 bases at V and 2 bases at J, with 14 bases in the middle. Per germline, CDR1 SGHTA and CDR2 FQGNSA. The CDR3 consists of 15 residues. Complete variable domain (other parts from reference TRBV7-2 and TRBJ1-1): GAGVSQSPSNKVTEKGKDVELRCDPISGHTALYWYRQSLGQGLEFLIYFQGNSAPDKSGLPSDRFSAERTGGSVSTLTIQRTQQEDSAVYLCASSYSGVINTEAFFGQGTRLTVV.